This TCR beta chain was captured by sequencing in a study of shared clonotypes between healthy human individuals. Notes on the study in general: A generally larger estimated richness was seen in naive subsets than in memory subsets. With few donors, the genetic and exposure-history diversity represented was limited.

Per the authors' pipeline: From ImmunoSEQ came sequences covering only the junction and carrying no quality scores, so filtering differed. Assay: immunoSEQ multiplex PCR; the TCRdb copy retains only in-frame clones and omits some. The V and J calls and clone size come from that table; D and trimming were worked out from the DNA. In the table there are 2 million to 3 million clones, over 85% of which are singletons. The donor cohort consisted entirely of Caucasian adults residing in Nashville, Tennessee. This clone was recorded only once. Its antigen remains unidentified. The CDR3 loop spans 13 amino acids. The germline gives CDR1 SGHTA, CDR2 FQGTGA. V was pared by 6 bases and J by 3 bases, with 11 bases between.

The clonotype was recovered from a young man in good health. Some clones in this sample may be carry-over from other donors' samples. The sequencing input was naive CD4+ T cells from PBMCs. As to subset: CD45RA+ positively selected. The chain recombines TRBV7-3 with TRBJ1-1, with D unclear. CDR3 protein: CASSSNTYTEAFF. The CDR3 DNA is TGTGCCAGCAGTTCAAATACATACACTGAAGCTTTCTTT. Based on the CDR3 plus reference TRBV7-3 and TRBJ1-1, the full variable domain is GAGVSQTPSNKVTEKGKYVELRCDPISGHTALYWYRQSLGQGPEFLIYFQGTGAADDSGLPNDRFFAVRPEGSVSTLKIQRTERGDSAVYLCASSSNTYTEAFFGQGTRLTVV.